The 13 T cell receptor beta chains given below trace back to one sample, sequenced in a study of identical twins. TCRdb called the 5' RACE reads again in MiXCR, with one record for every CDR3 protein. The data show approximately 230,000 distinct CDR3 sequences, over 12% seen once. Material for sequencing was memory (CD45RO+) T cells sorted from blood. Receptor source: a woman aged 18 to 35 in good health.

This clonotype was observed once. The gene calls are TRBV9 and TRBJ1-1; D gene unclear. This CDR3 is 14 amino acids long. Looked up from germline, CDR1 is SGDLS and CDR2 is YYNGEE. Trimming stripped 4 bases from V and 1 base from J, with 11 bases between. This chain's CDR3 is CASSPSRGNTEAFF. Written as DNA, the CDR3 is TGTGCCAGCAGCCCAAGCCGGGGGAACACTGAAGCTTTCTTT.

The sample holds a few counts of this clonotype. The chain links TRBV10-3 to TRBJ2-3; D remains ambiguous. V lost 4 bases and J 6 bases, leaving 11 bases between the germline ends. This CDR3 comprises 13 residues. Germline assignment: CDR1 ENHRY and CDR2 SYGVKD. The CDR3 reads CAISAGSGDTQYF. In DNA form, the CDR3 reads TGTGCCATCAGTGCTGGGTCCGGGGATACGCAGTATTTT.

This clonotype was recorded at least ten times. This chain links TRBV11-2 with TRBJ2-1; 14 bases align to TRBD2. Trimming removed 1 base from V and 4 bases from J; junction bases left unmatched: 6. The CDR3 loop spans 18 amino acids. Germline CDR1 SGHAT, CDR2 FQNNGV. CDR3 bases: TGTGCCAGCAGCTTAGTAACGGGACTAGCGGGGGCTTACAATGAGCAGTTCTTC. This gives the protein CASSLVTGLAGAYNEQFF.

This clonotype was counted between two and nine times. The conserved closing phenylalanine or tryptophan is absent in this CDR3, likely reflecting a read error. The chain employs TRBV3-1 and TRBJ2-3; 14 bases align to TRBD2. J was trimmed by 5 bases and V by 0 bases; bases with no gene match: 4. CDR1 and CDR2 from the germline V gene are LGHDT and YNNKEL (reference sequence). The CDR3 has 17 residues. This chain's CDR3 is CASSQDRLAGGVDTQYI. The CDR3 DNA is TGTGCCAGCAGCCAAGATCGACTAGCGGGGGGGGTAGATACGCAGTATATT.

This clonotype has a handful of counts. This chain links TRBV6-5 with TRBJ1-5; perhaps TRBD1 as D (5 bases). The CDR3 runs to 13 residues. Trimming left V 2 bases short and J 7 bases short, with 9 bases between. Germline-derived CDR1 and CDR2 are MNHEY and SVGAGI. In DNA form, the CDR3 reads TGTGCCAGCAGTTACCAGGGAGACCAGCCCCAGCATTTT. Protein sequence: CASSYQGDQPQHF.

This clonotype was counted between two and nine times. Mismatch with germline at one junction end may stem from a read error. The chain recombines TRBV9 with TRBJ1-6, with D uncertain. From germline, CDR1 is SGDLS and CDR2 YYNGEE. This CDR3 contains 13 residues. CDR3 amino acids: CASSGPDGVSLHF. In nucleotides, the CDR3 is TGTGCAAGCAGCGGGCCTGACGGGGTGTCCCTCCACTTT.

The genes are TRBV20-1 and TRBJ2-2; TRBD1 or TRBD2 may be the D gene (8 bases each). The CDR3 totals 22 residues. Germline V CDR1 and CDR2: DFQATT, SNEGSKA (reference sequence). Trimming removed 3 bases from V and 5 bases from J, with 37 bases in between. CDR3 sequence (DNA): TGCAGTGCTAGGAGGACAGGGTTTTTGCCTAGCGGGCACAAAGTGAGAACCGGGGAGCTGTTTTTT. This gives the protein CSARRTGFLPSGHKVRTGELFF.

This clonotype was observed a few times. The CDR3 region is CASTPGLASEQYF. CDR3 in DNA: TGTGCCAGCACCCCGGGACTAGCGTCCGAGCAGTACTTC. V usage is TRBV6-1 and J usage is TRBJ2-7; 10 bases agree with TRBD2. J gave up 6 bases and V 7 bases, and 6 bases lay outside the gene matches. CDR1 and CDR2 (germline): MNHNS, SASEGT. This CDR3 spans 13 amino acids.

This clonotype was counted many times. The J gene is TRBJ1-6, the V gene TRBV5-6; no reliable D call. V was cut by 4 bases and J by 0 bases, with 14 bases left in between. Germline V gives CDR1 SGHDT, CDR2 YYEEEE. This CDR3 is 17 amino acids long. The CDR3: CASSVTAGSSYNSPLHF. Here the CDR3 DNA reads TGTGCCAGCAGCGTCACGGCGGGGAGCTCCTATAATTCACCCCTCCACTTT.

This clonotype has more than one count but fewer than ten. The chain recombines TRBV6-2 or TRBV6-3 with TRBJ2-5, with D uncertain. CDR1 is MNHEY, CDR2 SVGEGT, per germline. The CDR3 has 13 amino acids. Trimming shortened V by 4 bases and J by 5 bases, and 11 bases separated the two germline ends. For the CDR3, the DNA is TGTGCCAGCAGTTCCCAACTCCTGGAGACCCAGTACTTC. It is translated as CASSSQLLETQYF.

In this sample, this clonotype turned up a few times. This rearrangement joins TRBV4-2 to TRBJ2-3; D might be TRBD1 (5 bases). Germline lookup yields CDR1 LGHNA and CDR2 YNFKEQ. The V and J ends lost 0 bases and 2 bases respectively, with 9 bases between them. This CDR3 contains 15 residues. This CDR3 is CASSQDIGATDTQYF. The CDR3 nucleotides are TGTGCCAGCAGCCAAGACATTGGGGCCACAGATACGCAGTATTTT.

The J gene is TRBJ2-1, the V gene TRBV5-1; D is unresolved. The germline V gene has CDR1 SGHRS and CDR2 YFSETQ. This CDR3 is built from 14 residues. Trimming stripped 7 bases from V and 5 bases from J, with 16 bases between. CDR3 in DNA: TGCGCCAGCGGTAGTTTATTCGGCCACAATGAGCAGTTCTTC. Translation gives CASGSLFGHNEQFF.

The rearrangement joins TRBV3-1 to TRBJ1-2, with TRBD1 matching 9 bases. The CDR3 runs to 14 residues. J lost 5 bases, V lost 4 bases, and 5 bases had no gene match. CDR1 LGHDT and CDR2 YNNKEL come from the germline V gene (reference sequence). The CDR3 DNA is TGTGCCAGCAGCCGAACCGGGACAGGGTATGGCTACACCTTC. Protein product: CASSRTGTGYGYTF. Based on the CDR3 plus reference TRBV3-1 and TRBJ1-2, the full variable domain is DTAVSQTPKYLVTQMGNDKSIKCEQNLGHDTMYWYKQDSKKFLKIMFSYNNKELIINETVPNRFSPKSPDKAHLNLHINSLELGDSAVYFCASSRTGTGYGYTFGSGTRLTVV.